Described below is a single TCR beta chain sequence and its context. Trimming took off 1 base at V and 0 bases at J, with 10 bases between the two ends. This CDR3 has 16 amino acids. The germline V gene has CDR1 SGHVS and CDR2 FNYEAQ. Genomic DNA of each subset was evenly split across several immunoSEQ plates. This table comes from immunoSEQ multiplex PCR, and its TCRdb copy is limited to in-frame clones, with some not included. The sample lists some 2.1 million clones, around 93% seen once, with under 2% in the top ten. The data stem from a study of shared clonotypes between healthy human individuals. Naive CD8 cells lacked CD45RO, underwent positive selection for CCR7 and left out terminally differentiated effector memory CD45RA+ cells. Free of recent acute infections or vaccinations, the donors were healthy HIV-negative adults.

The sequenced sample was naive CD8+ T cells from PBMCs. J is TRBJ2-1 and V is TRBV7-6, with TRBD2 as a possible D gene (5 bases). The receptor's source is a man between 18 and 29 years old in good health. Some clones in this sample may be carry-over from other donors' samples. CDR3 amino acids: CASSLGWRASYNEQFF. The CDR3 region has the DNA TGTGCCAGCAGCTTAGGATGGCGGGCCTCCTACAATGAGCAGTTCTTC.